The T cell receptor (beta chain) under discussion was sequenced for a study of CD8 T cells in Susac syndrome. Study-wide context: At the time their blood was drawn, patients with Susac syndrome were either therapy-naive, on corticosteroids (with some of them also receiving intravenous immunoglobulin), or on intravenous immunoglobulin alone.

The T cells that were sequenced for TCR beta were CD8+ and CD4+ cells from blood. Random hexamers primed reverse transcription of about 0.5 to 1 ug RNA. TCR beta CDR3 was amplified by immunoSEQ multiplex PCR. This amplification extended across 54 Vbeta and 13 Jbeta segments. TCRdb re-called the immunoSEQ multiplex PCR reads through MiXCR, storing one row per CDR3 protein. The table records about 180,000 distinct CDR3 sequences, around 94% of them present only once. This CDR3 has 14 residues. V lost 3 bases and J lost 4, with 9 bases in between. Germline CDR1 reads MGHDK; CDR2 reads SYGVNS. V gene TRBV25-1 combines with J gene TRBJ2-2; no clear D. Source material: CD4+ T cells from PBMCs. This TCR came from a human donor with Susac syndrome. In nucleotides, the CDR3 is TGTGCCAGCAGTGATTTGGGTACCACCGGGGAGCTGTTTTTT. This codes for CASSDLGTTGELFF. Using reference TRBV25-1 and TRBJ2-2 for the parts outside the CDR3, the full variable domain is EADIYQTPRYLVIGTGKKITLECSQTMGHDKMYWYQQDPGMELHLIHYSYGVNSTEKGDLSSESTVSRIRTEHFPLTLESARPSHTSQYLCASSDLGTTGELFFGEGSRLTVL.